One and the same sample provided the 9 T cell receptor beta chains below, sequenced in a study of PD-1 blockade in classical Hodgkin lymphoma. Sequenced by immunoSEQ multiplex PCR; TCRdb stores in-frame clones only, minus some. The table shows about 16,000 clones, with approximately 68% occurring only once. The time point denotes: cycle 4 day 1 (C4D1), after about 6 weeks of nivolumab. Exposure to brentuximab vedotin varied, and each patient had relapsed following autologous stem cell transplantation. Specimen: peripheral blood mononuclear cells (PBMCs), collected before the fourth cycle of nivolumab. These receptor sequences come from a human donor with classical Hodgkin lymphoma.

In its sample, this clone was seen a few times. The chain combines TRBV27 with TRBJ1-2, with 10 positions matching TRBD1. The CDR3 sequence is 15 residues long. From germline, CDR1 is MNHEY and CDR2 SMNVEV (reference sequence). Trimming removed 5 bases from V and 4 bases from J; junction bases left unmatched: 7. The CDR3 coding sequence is TGTGCCAGCAGTCGAGGGACAGGGGTCGGCTATGGCTACACCTTC. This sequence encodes CASSRGTGVGYGYTF.

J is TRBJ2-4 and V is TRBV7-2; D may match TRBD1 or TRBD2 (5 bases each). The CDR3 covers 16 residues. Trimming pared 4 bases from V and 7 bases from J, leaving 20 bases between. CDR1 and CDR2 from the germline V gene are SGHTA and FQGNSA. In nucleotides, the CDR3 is TGTGCCAGCAGCTCCCCCTCGAGCGGAAGGGGCAACATTCAGTACTTC. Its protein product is CASSSPSSGRGNIQYF. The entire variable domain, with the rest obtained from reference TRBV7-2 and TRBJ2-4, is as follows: GAGVSQSPSNKVTEKGKDVELRCDPISGHTALYWYRQSLGQGLEFLIYFQGNSAPDKSGLPSDRFSAERTGGSVSTLTIQRTQQEDSAVYLCASSSPSSGRGNIQYFGAGTRLSVL.

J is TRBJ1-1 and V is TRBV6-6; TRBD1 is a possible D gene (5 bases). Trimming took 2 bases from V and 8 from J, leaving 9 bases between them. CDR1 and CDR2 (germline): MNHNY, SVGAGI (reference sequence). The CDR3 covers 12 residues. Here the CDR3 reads CASSYKAGEAFF. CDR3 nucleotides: TGTGCCAGCAGTTACAAGGCAGGGGAAGCTTTCTTT.

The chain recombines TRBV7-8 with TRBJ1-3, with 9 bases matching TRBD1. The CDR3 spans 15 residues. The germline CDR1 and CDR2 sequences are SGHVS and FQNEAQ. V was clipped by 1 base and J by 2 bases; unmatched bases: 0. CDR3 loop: CASSLGTGAGNTIYF. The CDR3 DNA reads TGTGCCAGCAGCTTAGGGACAGGGGCTGGAAACACCATATATTTT.

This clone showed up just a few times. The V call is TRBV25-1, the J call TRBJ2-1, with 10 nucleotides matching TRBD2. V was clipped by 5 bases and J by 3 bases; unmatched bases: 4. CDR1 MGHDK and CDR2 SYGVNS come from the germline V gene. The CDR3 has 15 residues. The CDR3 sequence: CASSLSGRVYNEQFF. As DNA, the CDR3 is TGTGCCAGCAGTTTAAGCGGGAGGGTCTACAATGAGCAGTTCTTC.

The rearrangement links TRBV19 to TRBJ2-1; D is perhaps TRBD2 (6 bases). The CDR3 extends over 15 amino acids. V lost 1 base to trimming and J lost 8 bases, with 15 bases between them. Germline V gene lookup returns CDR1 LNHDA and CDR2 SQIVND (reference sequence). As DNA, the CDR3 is TGTGCCAGTAGTATAGTCCCCCAGGCGGGACATGAGCAGTTCTTC. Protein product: CASSIVPQAGHEQFF.

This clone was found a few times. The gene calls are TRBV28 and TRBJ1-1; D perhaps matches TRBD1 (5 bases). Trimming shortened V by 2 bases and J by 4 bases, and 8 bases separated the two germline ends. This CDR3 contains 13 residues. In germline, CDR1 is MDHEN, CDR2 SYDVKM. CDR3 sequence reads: CASSLVRGTEAFF. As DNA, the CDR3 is TGTGCCAGCAGTTTAGTAAGGGGCACTGAAGCTTTCTTT.

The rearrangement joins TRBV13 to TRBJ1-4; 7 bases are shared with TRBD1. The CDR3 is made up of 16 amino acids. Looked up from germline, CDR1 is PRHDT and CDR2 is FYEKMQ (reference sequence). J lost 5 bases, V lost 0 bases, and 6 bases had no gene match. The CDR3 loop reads CASSLGLGTENEKLFF. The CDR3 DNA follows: TGTGCCAGCAGCTTAGGCCTTGGGACAGAAAATGAAAAACTGTTTTTT. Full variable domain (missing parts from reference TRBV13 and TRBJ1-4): AAGVIQSPRHLIKEKRETATLKCYPIPRHDTVYWYQQGPGQDPQFLISFYEKMQSDKGSIPDRFSAQQFSDYHSELNMSSLELGDSALYFCASSLGLGTENEKLFFGSGTQLSVL.

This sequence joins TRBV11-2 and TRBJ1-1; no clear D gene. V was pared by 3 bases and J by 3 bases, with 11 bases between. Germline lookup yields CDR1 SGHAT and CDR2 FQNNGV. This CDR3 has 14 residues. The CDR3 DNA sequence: TGTGCCAGCAGCTTTGGGATAGGAGACACTGAAGCTTTCTTT. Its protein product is CASSFGIGDTEAFF.